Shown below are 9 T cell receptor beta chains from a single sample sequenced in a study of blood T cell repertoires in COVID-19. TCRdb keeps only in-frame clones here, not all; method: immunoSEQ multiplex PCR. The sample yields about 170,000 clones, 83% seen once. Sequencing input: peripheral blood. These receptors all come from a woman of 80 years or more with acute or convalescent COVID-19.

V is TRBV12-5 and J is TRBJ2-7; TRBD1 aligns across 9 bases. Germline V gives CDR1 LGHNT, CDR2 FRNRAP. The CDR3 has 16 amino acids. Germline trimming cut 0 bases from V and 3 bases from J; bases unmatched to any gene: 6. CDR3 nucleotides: TGTGCTAGTGGTTTGGTGCTACGGGACAGGGACTACGAGCAGTACTTC. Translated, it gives CASGLVLRDRDYEQYF.

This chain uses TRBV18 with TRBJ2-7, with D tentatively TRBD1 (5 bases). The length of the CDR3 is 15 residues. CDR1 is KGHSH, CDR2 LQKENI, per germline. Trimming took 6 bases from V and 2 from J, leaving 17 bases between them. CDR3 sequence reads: CASSLEKGAPYEQYF. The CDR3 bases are TGTGCCAGCTCCCTCGAAAAAGGGGCGCCCTACGAGCAGTACTTC.

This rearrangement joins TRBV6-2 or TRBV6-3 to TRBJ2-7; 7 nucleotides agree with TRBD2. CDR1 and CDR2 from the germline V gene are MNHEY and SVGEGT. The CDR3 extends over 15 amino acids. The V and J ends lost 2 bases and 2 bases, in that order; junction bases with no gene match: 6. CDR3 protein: CASSYPGGRTYEQYF. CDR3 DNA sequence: TGTGCCAGCAGTTACCCCGGGGGGAGGACCTACGAGCAGTACTTC.

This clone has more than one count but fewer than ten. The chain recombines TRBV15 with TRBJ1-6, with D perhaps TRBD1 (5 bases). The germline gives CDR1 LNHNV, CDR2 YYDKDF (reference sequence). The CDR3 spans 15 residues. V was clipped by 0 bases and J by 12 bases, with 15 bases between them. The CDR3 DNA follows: TGTGCCACCAGCAGAGATCCGCAGGGTTTGGGACCCCTCCACTTT. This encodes CATSRDPQGLGPLHF.

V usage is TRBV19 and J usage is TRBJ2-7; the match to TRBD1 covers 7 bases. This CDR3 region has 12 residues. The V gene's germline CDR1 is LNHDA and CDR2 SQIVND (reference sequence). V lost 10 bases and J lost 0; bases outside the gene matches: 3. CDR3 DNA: TGTGCCAACCGACAGGGCTCCTACGAGCAGTACTTC. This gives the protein CANRQGSYEQYF.

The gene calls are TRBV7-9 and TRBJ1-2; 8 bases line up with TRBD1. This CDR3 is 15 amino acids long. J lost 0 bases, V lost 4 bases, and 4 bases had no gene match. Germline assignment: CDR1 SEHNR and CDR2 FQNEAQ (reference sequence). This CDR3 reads CASSYETGANYGYTF. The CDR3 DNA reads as TGTGCCAGCAGCTACGAGACAGGGGCTAACTATGGCTACACCTTC.

CDR3 bases: TGTGCCAGCTCACCGGGCCAAACCTACGAGCAGTACTTC. Protein: CASSPGQTYEQYF. The chain carries TRBV18 and TRBJ2-7; D unclear. Germline values: CDR1 KGHSH, CDR2 LQKENI. The V and J ends lost 3 bases and 2 bases respectively, with 8 bases between them. The CDR3 runs 13 residues.

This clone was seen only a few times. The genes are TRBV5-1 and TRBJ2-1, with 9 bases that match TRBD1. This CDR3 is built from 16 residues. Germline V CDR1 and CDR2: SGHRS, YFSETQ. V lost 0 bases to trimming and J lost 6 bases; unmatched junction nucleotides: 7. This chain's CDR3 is CASSLAGQGMRNEQFF. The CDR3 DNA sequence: TGCGCCAGCAGCTTGGCCGGACAGGGGATGCGCAATGAGCAGTTCTTC. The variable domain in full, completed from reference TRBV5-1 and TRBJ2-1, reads KAGVTQTPRYLIKTRGQQVTLSCSPISGHRSVSWYQQTPGQGLQFLFEYFSETQRNKGNFPGRFSGRQFSNSRSEMNVSTLELGDSALYLCASSLAGQGMRNEQFFGPGTRLTVL.

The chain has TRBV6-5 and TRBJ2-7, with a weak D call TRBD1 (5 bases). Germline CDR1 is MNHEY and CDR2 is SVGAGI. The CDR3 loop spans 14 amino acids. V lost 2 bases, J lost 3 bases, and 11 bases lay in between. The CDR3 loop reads CASSYQTRGYEQYF. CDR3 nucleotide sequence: TGTGCCAGCAGTTACCAAACAAGGGGCTACGAGCAGTACTTC.